The 11 T cell receptor beta chains reported below all come from one sample, sequenced in a study of vaccination and CD4 T cells after COVID-19. These TCRs are of unknown antigen specificity. Indicated time point: late sampling 161 to 241 days after vaccination in three convalescent patients. Described treatment: roughly nine-day PBMC culture with coronavirus spike peptide pools or control peptides (ViraFEST assay). Once obtained from cultured CD4+ T cells, the DNA was sequenced using the Oncomine TCR Beta short-read assay. TCRdb re-called the PCR reads with MiXCR, one entry per CDR3 protein. The sample lists tens of thousands of distinct CDR3 sequences, about 40% seen once, with 9% to 10% in the top ten. This sample comprised CD4+ T cells from blood, cultured in vitro, obtained about 7 months after SARS-CoV-2 vaccination. These receptors all stem from a human donor who had recovered from COVID-19.

This chain connects TRBV7-9 to TRBJ1-2; no firm D call. The germline V and J ends were trimmed by 2 bases and 0 bases, with 7 bases remaining between them. The CDR3 spans 14 residues. The germline V gene encodes CDR1 SEHNR and CDR2 FQNEAQ (reference sequence). The CDR3 here is CASSLTASNYGYTF. Written as DNA, the CDR3 is TGTGCCAGCAGCTTAACAGCGTCTAACTATGGCTACACCTTC.

This chain uses TRBV24-1 with TRBJ2-5; a possible D gene is TRBD2 (6 bases). The CDR3 has 16 amino acids. Between the trimmed V and J ends, which lost 4 bases and 5 bases, there was a span of 19 bases. Germline CDR1 reads KGHDR; CDR2 reads SFDVKD. CDR3 nucleotide sequence: TGTGCCACCAGTGACCGTAGCGGTTCGGTAGGGGAGACCCAGTACTTC. Translated: CATSDRSGSVGETQYF.

The genes are TRBV6-6 and TRBJ1-1; D is unresolved. V lost 4 bases, J lost 0 bases, and 9 bases lay in between. This CDR3 spans 14 amino acids. Per the germline V gene, CDR1 is MNHNY and CDR2 is SVGAGI (reference sequence). In DNA form, the CDR3 reads TGTGCCAGCAGTTCTGGCAATATGAACACTGAAGCTTTCTTT. Translating gives CASSSGNMNTEAFF.

The V call is TRBV20-1, the J call TRBJ2-1, with 10 bases lining up with TRBD1. V shed 7 bases, J shed 5 bases, and the junction held 8 bases outside the gene matches. Germline-derived CDR1 and CDR2 are DFQATT and SNEGSKA (reference sequence). CDR3 size: 14 residues. The CDR3 loop reads CSVATGGHNNEQFF. CDR3 nucleotides: TGCAGTGTCGCGACAGGGGGCCACAACAATGAGCAGTTCTTC.

This clonotype was seen a few times. This chain joins TRBV6-1 and TRBJ1-1, with unresolved D. The CDR3 totals 13 residues. In germline, CDR1 is MNHNS, CDR2 SASEGT. Trimming cost V 3 bases and J 6 bases, with 11 bases left between them. The DNA for the CDR3 is TGTGCCAGCAGTGACTTGGGGAATGCTGAAGCTTTCTTT. Translation gives CASSDLGNAEAFF.

This clonotype was seen a handful of times. J is TRBJ2-7 and V is TRBV10-3; maybe TRBD2 (6 bases). Germline V gives CDR1 ENHRY, CDR2 SYGVKD. This CDR3 has 18 amino acids. Trimming removed 0 bases at V and 4 bases at J, with 22 bases between. CDR3 residues: CAISESMVGRGRLYEQYF. As DNA, the CDR3 is TGTGCCATCAGTGAGTCAATGGTAGGGCGGGGACGCCTATACGAGCAGTACTTC.

The chain uses TRBV5-4 and TRBJ2-1, with 9 bases fitting TRBD2. The J segment lost 9 bases and the V segment lost 2 bases, leaving 9 bases of the junction unmatched. Per the germline V gene, CDR1 is SGHNT and CDR2 is YYREEE (reference sequence). The CDR3 has 15 residues. The CDR3 DNA is TGTGCCAGCAGCTTTAATCCGCTAGCGGGAACTGAGCAGTTCTTC. Its translation is CASSFNPLAGTEQFF.

This clonotype came up a few times. This rearrangement joins TRBV20-1 to TRBJ1-2; TRBD1 aligns across 7 bases. With V trimmed by 1 base and J by 8 bases, 16 bases remained unmatched. The CDR3 spans 16 residues. Germline V CDR1 and CDR2: DFQATT, SNEGSKA (reference sequence). CDR3 nucleotide sequence: TGCAGTGCTAGAGGTCCTTCGACAGGGCGGTCGGGGGGCTACACCTTC. It translates to CSARGPSTGRSGGYTF.

This chain uses TRBV6-1 with TRBJ1-2; unclear D gene. This CDR3 comprises 16 residues. The V gene's germline CDR1 is MNHNS and CDR2 SASEGT. Between the trimmed V and J ends, which lost 8 bases and 1 base, there was a span of 20 bases. This chain's CDR3 is CASVLQSPGDNYGYTF. CDR3 in DNA: TGTGCCAGCGTCTTACAGTCCCCCGGGGATAACTATGGCTACACCTTC.

This clonotype was seen only a few times. The CDR3 spells CASSKEVALSPYNEQFF. The CDR3 DNA is TGTGCCAGCAGCAAAGAGGTCGCCTTATCCCCCTACAATGAGCAGTTCTTC. The chain carries TRBV21-1 and TRBJ2-1. TRBV21-1 is classified as a pseudogene. This CDR3 has 17 amino acids.

This sequence joins TRBV7-9 and TRBJ1-2; D is unclear. Looked up from germline, CDR1 is SEHNR and CDR2 is FQNEAQ (reference sequence). V lost 0 bases and J lost 2, with 13 bases in between. The CDR3 contains 16 residues. CDR3 nucleotide sequence: TGTGCCAGCAGCTTAGCGGGTCAACTGTTAAACTATGGCTACACCTTC. This codes for CASSLAGQLLNYGYTF.